This T cell receptor beta chain was captured in a study of cytomegalovirus exposure and HLA in healthy donors. Study-level results: There were over 150 TCR beta chains listed as cytomegalovirus-associated. The study reported that TCR beta sequences accurately predicted HLA-A and HLA-B alleles in most subjects. The dataset shows that most TCR sequences were rare, while some public TCRs occurred in many donors. Previously analyzed data showed that most TCR beta V segments were productive at a frequency of about 87% or about 30%.

Use of 60 Vbeta and 13 Jbeta primers characterized the PCR. TCRdb keeps only in-frame clones here, not all; method: immunoSEQ multiplex PCR. The repertoire has nearly 200,000 clones, 82% of them found once; the top ten carry 0.098%. Germline lookup yields CDR1 SGHTA and CDR2 FQGNSA. Losses at the gene ends were 3 bases for V and 6 bases for J; bases not matched to a gene: 2. The CDR3 is 12 residues long. With regard to this clone: As yet, its antigen is unknown.

This TCR came from a boy aged 2 to 10 in good health and CMV-seronegative. The rearrangement links TRBV7-2 to TRBJ2-7; 7 nucleotides agree with TRBD2. Sequenced input: PBMCs. The CDR3 DNA reads TGTGCCAGCAGCTTCTCGGGGGGCGAGCAGTACTTC. This translates into CASSFSGGEQYF.